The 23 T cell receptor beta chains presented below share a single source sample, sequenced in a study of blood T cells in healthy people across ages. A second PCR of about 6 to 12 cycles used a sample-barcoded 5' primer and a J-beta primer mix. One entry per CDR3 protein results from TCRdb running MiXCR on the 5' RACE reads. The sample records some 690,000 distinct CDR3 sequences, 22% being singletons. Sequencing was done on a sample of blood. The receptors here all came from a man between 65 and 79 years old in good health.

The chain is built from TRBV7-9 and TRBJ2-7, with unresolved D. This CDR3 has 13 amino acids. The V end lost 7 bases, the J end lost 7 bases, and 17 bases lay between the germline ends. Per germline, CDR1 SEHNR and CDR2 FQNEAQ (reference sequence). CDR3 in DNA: TGTGCCAGCATTTTGTATCAGGCCGGGGAGCAGTACTTC. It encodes CASILYQAGEQYF.

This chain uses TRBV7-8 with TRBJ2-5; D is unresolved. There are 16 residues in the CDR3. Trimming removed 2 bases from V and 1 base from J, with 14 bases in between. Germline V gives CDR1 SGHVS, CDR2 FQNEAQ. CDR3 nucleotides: TGTGCCAGCAGCTTACACTATCCGGCAGGCCAAGAGACCCAGTACTTC. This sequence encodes CASSLHYPAGQETQYF.

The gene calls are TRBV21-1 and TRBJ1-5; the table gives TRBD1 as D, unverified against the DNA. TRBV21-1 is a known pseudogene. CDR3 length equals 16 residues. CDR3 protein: CASRKDGTGANQPQHF. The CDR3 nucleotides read TGTGCCAGCAGAAAGGACGGGACGGGGGCCAATCAGCCCCAGCATTTT.

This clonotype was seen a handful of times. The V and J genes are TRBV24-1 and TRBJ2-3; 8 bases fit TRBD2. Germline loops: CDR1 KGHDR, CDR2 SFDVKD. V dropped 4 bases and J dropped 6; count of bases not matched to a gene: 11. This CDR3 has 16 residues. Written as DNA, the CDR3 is TGTGCCACCAGTGACCGGAGCGGGAGCCCCCCCGATACGCAGTATTTT. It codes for CATSDRSGSPPDTQYF.

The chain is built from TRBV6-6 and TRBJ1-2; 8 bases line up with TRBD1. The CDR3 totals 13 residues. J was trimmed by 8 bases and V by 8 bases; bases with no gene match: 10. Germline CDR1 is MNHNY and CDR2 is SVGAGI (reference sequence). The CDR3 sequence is CASAPQGALGYTF. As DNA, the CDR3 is TGTGCCAGCGCTCCCCAGGGGGCATTGGGCTACACCTTC.

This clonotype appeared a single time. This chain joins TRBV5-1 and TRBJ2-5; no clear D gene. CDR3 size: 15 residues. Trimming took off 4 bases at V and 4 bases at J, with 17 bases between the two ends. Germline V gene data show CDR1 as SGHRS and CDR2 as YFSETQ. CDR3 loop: CASSPLGGLRETQYF. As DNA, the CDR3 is TGCGCCAGCAGCCCCCTGGGCGGCCTTAGAGAGACCCAGTACTTC.

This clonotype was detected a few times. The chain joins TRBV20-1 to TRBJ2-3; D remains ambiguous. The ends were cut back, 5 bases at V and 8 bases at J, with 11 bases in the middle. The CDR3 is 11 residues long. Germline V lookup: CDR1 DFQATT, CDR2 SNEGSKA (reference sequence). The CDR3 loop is CSAQARSTQYF. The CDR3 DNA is TGCAGTGCTCAAGCTAGATCTACGCAGTATTTT.

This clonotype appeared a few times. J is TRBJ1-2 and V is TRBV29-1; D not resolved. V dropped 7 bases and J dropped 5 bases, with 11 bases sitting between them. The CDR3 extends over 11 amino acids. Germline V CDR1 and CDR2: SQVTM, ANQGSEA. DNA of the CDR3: TGCAGCGCCGGGTTCGAATATGGCTACACCTTC. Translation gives CSAGFEYGYTF.

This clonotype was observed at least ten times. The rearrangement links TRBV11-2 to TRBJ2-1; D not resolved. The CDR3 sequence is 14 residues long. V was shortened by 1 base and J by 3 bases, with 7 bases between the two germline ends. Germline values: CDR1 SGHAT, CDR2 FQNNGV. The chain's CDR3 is CASSLGGNYNEQFF. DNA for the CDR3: TGTGCCAGCAGCTTAGGAGGTAACTACAATGAGCAGTTCTTC. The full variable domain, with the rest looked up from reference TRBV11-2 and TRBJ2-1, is EAGVAQSPRYKIIEKRQSVAFWCNPISGHATLYWYQQILGQGPKLLIQFQNNGVVDDSQLPKDRFSAERLKGVDSTLKIQPAKLEDSAVYLCASSLGGNYNEQFFGPGTRLTVL.

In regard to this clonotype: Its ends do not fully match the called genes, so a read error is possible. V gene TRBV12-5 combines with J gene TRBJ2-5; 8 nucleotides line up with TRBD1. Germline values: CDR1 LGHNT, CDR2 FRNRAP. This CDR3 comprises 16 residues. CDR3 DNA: TGTGCTAGTGGTACGGACAGGGAAGAGGGGCAAGAGGCCCAGTACTTC. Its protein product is CASGTDREEGQEAQYF.

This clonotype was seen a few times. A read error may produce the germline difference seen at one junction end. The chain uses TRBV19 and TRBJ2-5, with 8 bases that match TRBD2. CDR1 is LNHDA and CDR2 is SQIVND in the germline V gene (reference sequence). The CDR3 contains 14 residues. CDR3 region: CASSRRTGGDEQLF. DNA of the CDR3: TGTGCCAGTAGTAGGCGGACGGGGGGGGATGAGCAGCTCTTC.

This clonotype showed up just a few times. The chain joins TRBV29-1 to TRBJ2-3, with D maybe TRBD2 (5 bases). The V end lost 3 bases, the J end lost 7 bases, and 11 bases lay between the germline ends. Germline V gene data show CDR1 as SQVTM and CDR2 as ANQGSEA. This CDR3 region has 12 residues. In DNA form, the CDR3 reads TGCAGCGTTGAGCGAAGGGAGAATACGCAGTATTTT. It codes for CSVERRENTQYF.

The CDR3, as DNA: TGCGCCAGCAGCAGCAGGACCCCGAACACCGGGGAGCTGTTTTTT. Translating it yields CASSSRTPNTGELFF. J is TRBJ2-2 and V is TRBV5-1, with unresolved D. CDR3 length: 15 residues. V was trimmed by 4 bases and J by 0 bases, leaving 10 bases between them. The germline gives CDR1 SGHRS, CDR2 YFSETQ.

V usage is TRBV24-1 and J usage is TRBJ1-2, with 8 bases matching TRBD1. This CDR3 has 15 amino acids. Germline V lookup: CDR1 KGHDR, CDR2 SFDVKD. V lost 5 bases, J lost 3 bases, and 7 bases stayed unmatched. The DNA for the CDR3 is TGTGCCACCAGTGTCCGGACAGGGCTGGACTATGGCTACACCTTC. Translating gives CATSVRTGLDYGYTF.

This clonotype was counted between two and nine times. This chain's CDR3 is CASSLAIGGGDTEAFF. CDR3 bases: TGTGCCAGCAGTTTAGCTATAGGGGGTGGGGACACTGAAGCTTTCTTT. The chain joins TRBV12-3 or TRBV12-4 to TRBJ1-1; TRBD1 might be the D (6 bases). This CDR3 comprises 16 residues. Trimming took 0 bases from V and 3 from J, leaving 14 bases between them.

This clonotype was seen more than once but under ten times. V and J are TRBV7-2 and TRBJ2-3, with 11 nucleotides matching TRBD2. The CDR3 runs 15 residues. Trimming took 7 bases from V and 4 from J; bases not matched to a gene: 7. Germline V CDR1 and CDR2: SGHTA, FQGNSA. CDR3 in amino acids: CASTTSGREADTQYF. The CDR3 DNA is TGTGCCAGCACCACTAGCGGGAGAGAAGCAGATACGCAGTATTTT.

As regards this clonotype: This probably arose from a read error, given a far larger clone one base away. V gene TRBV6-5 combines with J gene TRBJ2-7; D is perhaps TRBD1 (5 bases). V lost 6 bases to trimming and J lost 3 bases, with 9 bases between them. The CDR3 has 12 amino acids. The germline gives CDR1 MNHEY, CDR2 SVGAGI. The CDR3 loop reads CASSQGVYEQYF. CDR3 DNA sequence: TGTGCCAGCAGCCAAGGGGTCTACGAGCAGTACTTC.

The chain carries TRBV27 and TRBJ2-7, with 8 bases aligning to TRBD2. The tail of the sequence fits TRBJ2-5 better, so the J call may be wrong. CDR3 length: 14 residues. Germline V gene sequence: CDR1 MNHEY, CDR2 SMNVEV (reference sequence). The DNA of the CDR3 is TGTGCCAGCAGTTCACTAGCGGCGGTAGAGACCCAGTACTTC. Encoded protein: CASSSLAAVETQYF.

CDR3 nucleotide sequence: TGTGCCAGCAGCGCCAGCGGGCTCGTAATTGGAAACACCATATATTTT. As protein: CASSASGLVIGNTIYF. V and J are TRBV9 and TRBJ1-3; no definite D call. This CDR3 comprises 16 residues. Germline lookup yields CDR1 SGDLS and CDR2 YYNGEE. Trimming took 3 bases from V and 3 from J, leaving 16 bases between them. The complete variable domain, with remaining parts taken from reference TRBV9 and TRBJ1-3, reads DSGVTQTPKHLITATGQRVTLRCSPRSGDLSVYWYQQSLDQGLQFLIQYYNGEERAKGNILERFSAQQFPDLHSELNLSSLELGDSALYFCASSASGLVIGNTIYFGEGSWLTVV.

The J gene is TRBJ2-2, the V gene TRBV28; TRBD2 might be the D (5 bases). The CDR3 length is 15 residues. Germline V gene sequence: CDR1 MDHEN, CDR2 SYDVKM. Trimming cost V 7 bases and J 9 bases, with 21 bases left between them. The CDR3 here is CASKLYQARERELFF. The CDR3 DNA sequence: TGTGCCAGCAAACTTTATCAAGCGAGGGAAAGGGAGCTGTTTTTT.

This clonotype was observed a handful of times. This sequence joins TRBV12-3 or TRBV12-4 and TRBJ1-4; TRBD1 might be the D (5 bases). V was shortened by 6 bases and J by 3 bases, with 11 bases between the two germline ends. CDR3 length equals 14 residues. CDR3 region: CASSLRVANEKLFF. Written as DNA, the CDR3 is TGTGCCAGCAGCCTCAGGGTAGCTAATGAAAAACTGTTTTTT.

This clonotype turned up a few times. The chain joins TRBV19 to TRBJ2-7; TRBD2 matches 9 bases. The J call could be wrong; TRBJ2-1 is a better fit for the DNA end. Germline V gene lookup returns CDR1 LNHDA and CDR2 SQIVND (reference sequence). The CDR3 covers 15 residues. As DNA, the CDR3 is TGTGCCAGTAGTACCGCGGGGGGGCGAAATAATGAGCAGTTCTTC. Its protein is CASSTAGGRNNEQFF.

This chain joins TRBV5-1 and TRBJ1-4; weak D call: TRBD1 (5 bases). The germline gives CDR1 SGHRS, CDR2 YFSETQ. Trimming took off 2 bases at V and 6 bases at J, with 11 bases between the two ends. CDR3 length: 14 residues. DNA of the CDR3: TGCGCCAGCAGCTTTGGGACGGGCCATGAAAAACTGTTTTTT. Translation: CASSFGTGHEKLFF.